This is a list of T cell receptor beta chains from one sample in a study of T cell changes during pregnancy in multiple sclerosis. Using immunoSEQ multiplex PCR, the repertoire was profiled, and TCRdb retains in-frame clones only, with some absent. The profile covers 15,000 or so clones, with over 75% appearing a single time and around 12% taken by the ten largest. Source: CD8+ T cells from peripheral blood mononuclear cells, taken after pregnancy. The receptor set was obtained from a female donor in good health, enrolled as a control in a pregnancy study. The CDR3 runs from the conserved cysteine through the conserved F or W. Each record gives: D gene, J gene, V gene, clone size, CDR3 protein, CDR3 DNA. The D gene is left open where the match is weak. Some rows have no size entry. The others give once, few or many, or a class for an expanded clone.

>.|TRBJ1-1|TRBV27|large
CASSSLGAEAFF
TGTGCCAGCAGTTCATTAGGAGCTGAAGCTTTCTTT
>.|TRBJ2-1|TRBV5-1|few
CASSLGAGATYNEQFF
TGCGCCAGCAGCTTGGGGGCAGGGGCGACCTACAATGAGCAGTTCTTC
>TRBD2|TRBJ2-7|TRBV27|.
CASGRTSGDSYEQYF
TGTGCCAGCGGGAGGACTAGCGGGGACTCCTACGAGCAGTACTTC
>TRBD2|TRBJ2-2|TRBV27|.
CASSLTGLGVTTGELFF
TGTGCCAGCAGTTTAACGGGACTAGGGGTTACGACCGGGGAGCTGTTTTTT
>.|TRBJ1-1|TRBV28|.
CASRFTRGKNTEAFF
TGTGCCAGCCGCTTTACGAGGGGGAAGAACACTGAAGCTTTCTTT
>.|TRBJ2-7|TRBV13|.
CASSTRQTSYEQYF
TGTGCCAGCAGCACCCGACAGACTTCCTACGAGCAGTACTTC
>TRBD2|TRBJ2-1|TRBV19|.
CASSLGTSAYNEQFF
TGTGCCAGTAGTCTGGGGACTAGCGCGTACAATGAGCAGTTCTTC
>.|TRBJ2-3|TRBV6-1|.
CASSEEAGKADTQYF
TGTGCCAGCAGTGAAGAGGCAGGAAAGGCAGATACGCAGTATTTT
>TRBD1|TRBJ2-7|TRBV9|.
CASSGGGRSSYEQYF
TGTGCCAGCAGCGGAGGGGGCAGGAGCTCCTACGAGCAGTACTTC
>TRBD1|TRBJ1-2|TRBV6-4|.
CARQGVNYGYTF
TGTGCCAGACAGGGGGTTAACTATGGCTACACCTTC
>TRBD2|TRBJ2-7|TRBV29-1|.
CSVASGSRAYEQYF
TGCAGCGTTGCTAGCGGGAGTAGGGCCTACGAGCAGTACTTC
>TRBD2|TRBJ2-1|TRBV7-9|.
CASSFIAGGNNEQFF
TGTGCCAGCAGCTTTATAGCGGGGGGGAACAATGAGCAGTTCTTC
>TRBD2|TRBJ2-1|TRBV7-3|.
CASRRLAGGGDEQFF
TGTGCCAGCAGAAGACTAGCGGGGGGTGGTGATGAGCAGTTCTTC
>.|TRBJ2-7|TRBV10-3|.
CAIRSGEDDEQYF
TGTGCCATCAGGTCGGGGGAAGATGACGAGCAGTACTTC
>TRBD1|TRBJ1-2|TRBV5-1|.
CASSLATGDGYTF
TGCGCCAGCAGCTTGGCCACAGGGGATGGCTACACCTTC
>TRBD2|TRBJ2-1|TRBV19|.
CASSIELAGNELGNNEQFF
TGTGCCAGTAGTATAGAGCTAGCGGGAAATGAGTTGGGGAACAATGAGCAGTTCTTC
>TRBD1|TRBJ1-1|TRBV10-3|.
CAISDPGGLLNTEAFF
TGTGCCATCAGTGACCCAGGGGGCCTTCTGAACACTGAAGCTTTCTTT
>TRBD2|TRBJ2-7|TRBV4-1|.
CASSPPEGGPNEQYF
TGCGCCAGCAGCCCACCCGAGGGAGGGCCCAACGAGCAGTACTTC
>.|TRBJ2-5|TRBV25-1|.
CASRGETQYF
TGTGCCAGCCGGGGGGAGACCCAGTACTTC
>TRBD1|TRBJ2-1|TRBV6-4|.
CASRGQGSNNEQFF
TGTGCCAGCAGGGGACAGGGCTCGAACAATGAGCAGTTCTTC
>.|TRBJ2-1|TRBV7-6|few
CASSFGRPYNEQFF
TGTGCCAGCAGCTTCGGCAGGCCCTACAATGAGCAGTTCTTC
>.|TRBJ1-5|TRBV6-5|.
CASSYRARVRSQPQHF
TGTGCCAGCAGTTACAGGGCCAGGGTAAGAAGTCAGCCCCAGCATTTT
>.|TRBJ2-1|TRBV5-5|.
CASSYHQGSYNEQFF
TGTGCCAGCAGTTACCACCAGGGGTCCTACAATGAGCAGTTCTTC
>TRBD1|TRBJ1-1|TRBV11-1|.
CASSLDRDRRDTEAFF
TGTGCCAGCAGCTTGGACCGGGACAGGCGTGACACTGAAGCTTTCTTT
>TRBD1|TRBJ2-3|TRBV19|.
CASMFGGQGADTQYF
TGTGCCAGTATGTTTGGGGGACAGGGGGCAGATACGCAGTATTTT
>.|TRBJ2-7|TRBV6-5|.
CASSAGGYEQYF
TGTGCCAGCAGTGCTGGCGGTTACGAGCAGTACTTC
>TRBD1|TRBJ1-3|TRBV5-5|.
CASSWGQGAGNTIYF
TGTGCCAGCAGCTGGGGACAGGGGGCTGGAAACACCATATATTTT
>.|TRBJ2-6|TRBV28|.
CASSPDTFSGANVLTF
TGTGCCAGCAGTCCAGACACCTTTTCTGGGGCCAACGTCCTGACTTTC
>.|TRBJ1-2|TRBV28|.
CASSFDRGSGYTF
TGTGCCAGCAGTTTTGACCGGGGGTCCGGCTACACCTTC
>.|TRBJ2-7|TRBV4-2|.
CASSQGRGSYEQYF
TGTGCCAGCAGCCAAGGTCGCGGCTCCTACGAGCAGTACTTC
>TRBD1|TRBJ1-5|TRBV19|.
CASSIGDRSNQPQHF
TGTGCCAGTAGTATTGGGGACAGGAGCAATCAGCCCCAGCATTTT
>.|TRBJ1-6|TRBV5-5|once
CASGGVWDNSPLHF
TGTGCCAGTGGGGGGGTATGGGATAATTCACCCCTCCACTTT
>.|TRBJ2-1|TRBV7-6|.
CASSQLARPYNEQFF
TGTGCCAGCAGCCAGCTAGCGAGGCCCTACAATGAGCAGTTCTTC
>TRBD2|TRBJ2-5|TRBV5-1|.
CASSGAGGLQETQYF
TGCGCCAGCAGCGGAGCGGGGGGGCTACAAGAGACCCAGTACTTC
>.|TRBJ1-6|TRBV30|once
CAWSLQSYNSPLHF
TGTGCCTGGAGTCTTCAGTCCTATAATTCACCCCTCCACTTT